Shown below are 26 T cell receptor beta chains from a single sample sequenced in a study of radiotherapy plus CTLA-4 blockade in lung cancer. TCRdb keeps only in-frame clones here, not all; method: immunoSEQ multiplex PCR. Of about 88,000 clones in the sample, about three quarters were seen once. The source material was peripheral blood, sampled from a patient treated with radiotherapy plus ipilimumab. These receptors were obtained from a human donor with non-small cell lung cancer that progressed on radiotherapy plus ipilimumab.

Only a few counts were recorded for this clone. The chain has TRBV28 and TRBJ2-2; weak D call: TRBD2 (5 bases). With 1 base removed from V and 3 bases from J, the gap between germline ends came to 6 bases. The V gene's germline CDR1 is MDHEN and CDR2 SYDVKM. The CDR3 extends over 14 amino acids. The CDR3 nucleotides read TGTGCCAGCAGTTTATACGGGGACACCGGGGAGCTGTTTTTT. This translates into CASSLYGDTGELFF.

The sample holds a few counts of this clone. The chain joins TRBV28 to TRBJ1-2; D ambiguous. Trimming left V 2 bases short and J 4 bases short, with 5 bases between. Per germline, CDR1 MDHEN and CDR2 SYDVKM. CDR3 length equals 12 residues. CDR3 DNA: TGTGCCAGCAGTTTAACAACCTATGGCTACACCTTC. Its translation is CASSLTTYGYTF.

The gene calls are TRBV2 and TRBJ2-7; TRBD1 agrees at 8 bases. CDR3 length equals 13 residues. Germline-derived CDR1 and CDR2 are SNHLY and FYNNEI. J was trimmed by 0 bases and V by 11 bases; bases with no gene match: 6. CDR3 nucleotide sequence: TGTGCCCTCCGGGACAGGAGCTCCTACGAGCAGTACTTC. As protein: CALRDRSSYEQYF.

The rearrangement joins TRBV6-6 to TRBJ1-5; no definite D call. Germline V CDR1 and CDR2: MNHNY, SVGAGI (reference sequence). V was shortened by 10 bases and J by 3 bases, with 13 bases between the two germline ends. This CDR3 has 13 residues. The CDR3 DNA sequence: TGTGCCACCCGAGCGGTTGACAATCAGCCCCAGCATTTT. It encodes CATRAVDNQPQHF.

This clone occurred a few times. The chain's CDR3 is CASSDPAGTGGNTEAFF. CDR3 nucleotides: TGTGCCAGCAGTGACCCCGCGGGGACAGGGGGGAACACTGAAGCTTTCTTT. The rearrangement uses TRBV2 and TRBJ1-1, with TRBD1 matching 11 bases. This CDR3 is 17 amino acids long. Germline V gene sequence: CDR1 SNHLY, CDR2 FYNNEI. The V segment lost 3 bases and the J segment 1 base; nucleotides outside the gene matches: 7.

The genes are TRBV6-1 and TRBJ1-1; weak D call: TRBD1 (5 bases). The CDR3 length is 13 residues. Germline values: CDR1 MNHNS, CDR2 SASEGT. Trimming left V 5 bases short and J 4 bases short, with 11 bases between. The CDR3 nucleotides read TGTGCCAGCAGTTCGCAGGGACTCACTGAAGCTTTCTTT. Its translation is CASSSQGLTEAFF.

For the CDR3, the DNA is TGTGCCTGGAACCCGGGACAGGGTTATGGCTACACCTTC. Translating it yields CAWNPGQGYGYTF. The chain combines TRBV30 with TRBJ1-2, with TRBD1 matching 9 bases. Germline CDR1 and CDR2: GTSNPN and SVGIG (reference sequence). V shed 4 bases, J shed 5 bases, and the junction held 5 bases outside the gene matches. The CDR3 extends over 13 amino acids. Complete variable domain (other parts from reference TRBV30 and TRBJ1-2): SQTIHQWPATLVQPVGSPLSLECTVEGTSNPNLYWYRQAAGRGLQLLFYSVGIGQISSEVPQNLSASRPQDRQFILSSKKLLLSDSGFYLCAWNPGQGYGYTFGSGTRLTVV.

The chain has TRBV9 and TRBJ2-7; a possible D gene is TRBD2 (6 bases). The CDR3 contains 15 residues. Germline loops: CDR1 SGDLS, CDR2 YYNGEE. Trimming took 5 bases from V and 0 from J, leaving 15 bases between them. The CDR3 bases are TGTGCCAGCAGTCCGAGGGAGGTTAGCTCCTACGAGCAGTACTTC. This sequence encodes CASSPREVSSYEQYF.

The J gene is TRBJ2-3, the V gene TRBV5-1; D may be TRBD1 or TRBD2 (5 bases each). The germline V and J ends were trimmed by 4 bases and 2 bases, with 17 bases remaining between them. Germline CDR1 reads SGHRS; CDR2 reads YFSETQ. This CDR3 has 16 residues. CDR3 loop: CASSAPVGTSTDTQYF. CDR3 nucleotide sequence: TGCGCCAGCAGCGCCCCGGTAGGGACGTCCACAGATACGCAGTATTTT.

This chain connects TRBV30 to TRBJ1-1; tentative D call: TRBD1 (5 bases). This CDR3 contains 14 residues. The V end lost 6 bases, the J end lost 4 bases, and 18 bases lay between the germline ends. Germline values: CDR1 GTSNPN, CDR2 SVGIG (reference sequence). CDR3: CACPPGLESTEAFF. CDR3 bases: TGTGCCTGTCCTCCGGGACTGGAAAGCACTGAAGCTTTCTTT.

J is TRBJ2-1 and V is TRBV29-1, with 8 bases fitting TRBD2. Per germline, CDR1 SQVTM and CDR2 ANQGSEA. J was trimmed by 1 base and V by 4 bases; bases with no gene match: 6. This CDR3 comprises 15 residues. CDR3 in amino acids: CSVVGGGKSYNEQFF. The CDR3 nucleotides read TGCAGCGTTGTCGGGGGGGGAAAGTCCTACAATGAGCAGTTCTTC.

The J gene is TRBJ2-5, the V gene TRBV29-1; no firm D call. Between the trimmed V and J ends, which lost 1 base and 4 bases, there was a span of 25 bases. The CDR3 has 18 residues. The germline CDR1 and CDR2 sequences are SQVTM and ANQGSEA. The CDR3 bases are TGCAGCGTTGAAGTACCTAATAAGCCCACCCACAATCGAGAGACCCAGTACTTC. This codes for CSVEVPNKPTHNRETQYF.

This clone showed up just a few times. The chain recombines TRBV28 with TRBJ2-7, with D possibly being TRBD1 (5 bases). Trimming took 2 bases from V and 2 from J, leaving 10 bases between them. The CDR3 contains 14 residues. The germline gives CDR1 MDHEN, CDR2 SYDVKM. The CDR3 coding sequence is TGTGCCAGCAGTTTAAGGGGAATTACCTACGAGCAGTACTTC. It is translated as CASSLRGITYEQYF.

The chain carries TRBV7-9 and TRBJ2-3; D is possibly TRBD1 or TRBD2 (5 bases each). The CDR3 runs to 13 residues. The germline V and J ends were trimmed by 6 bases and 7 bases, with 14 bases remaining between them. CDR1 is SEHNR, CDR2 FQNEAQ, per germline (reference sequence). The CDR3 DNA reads TGTGCCAGCAGTTCCCCGAGGGGATATACGCAGTATTTT. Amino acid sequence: CASSSPRGYTQYF.

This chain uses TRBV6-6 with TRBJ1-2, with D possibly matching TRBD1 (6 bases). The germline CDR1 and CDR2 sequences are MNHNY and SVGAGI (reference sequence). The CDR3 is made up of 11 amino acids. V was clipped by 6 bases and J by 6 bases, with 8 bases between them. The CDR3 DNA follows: TGTGCCAGCAGAAACAGGGATGGCTACACCTTC. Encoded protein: CASRNRDGYTF.

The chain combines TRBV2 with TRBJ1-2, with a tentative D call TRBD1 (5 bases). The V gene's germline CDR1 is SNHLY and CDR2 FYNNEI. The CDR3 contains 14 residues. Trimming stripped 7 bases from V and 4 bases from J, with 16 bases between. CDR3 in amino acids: CASIEGPALYGYTF. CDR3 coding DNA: TGTGCCAGCATCGAGGGACCGGCTCTCTATGGCTACACCTTC. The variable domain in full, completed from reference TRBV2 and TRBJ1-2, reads EPEVTQTPSHQVTQMGQEVILRCVPISNHLYFYWYRQILGQKVEFLVSFYNNEISEKSEIFDDQFSVERPDGSNFTLKIRSTKLEDSAMYFCASIEGPALYGYTFGSGTRLTVV.

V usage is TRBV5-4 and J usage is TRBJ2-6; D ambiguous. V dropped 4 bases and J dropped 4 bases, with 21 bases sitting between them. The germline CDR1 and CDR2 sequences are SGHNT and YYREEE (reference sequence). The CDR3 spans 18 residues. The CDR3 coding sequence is TGTGCCAGCAGCGGTGGGGTCCCCGGCCCAATCGGGGCCAACGTCCTGACTTTC. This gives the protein CASSGGVPGPIGANVLTF. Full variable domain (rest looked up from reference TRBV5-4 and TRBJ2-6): ETGVTQSPTHLIKTRGQQVTLRCSSQSGHNTVSWYQQALGQGPQFIFQYYREEENGRGNFPPRFSGLQFPNYSSELNVNALELDDSALYLCASSGGVPGPIGANVLTFGAGSRLTVL.

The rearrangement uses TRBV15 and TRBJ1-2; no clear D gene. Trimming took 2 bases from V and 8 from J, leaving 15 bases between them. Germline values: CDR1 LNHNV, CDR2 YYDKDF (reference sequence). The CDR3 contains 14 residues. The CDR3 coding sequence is TGTGCCACCAGCAGACAGGTCGGGGTGAACGGCTACACCTTC. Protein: CATSRQVGVNGYTF.

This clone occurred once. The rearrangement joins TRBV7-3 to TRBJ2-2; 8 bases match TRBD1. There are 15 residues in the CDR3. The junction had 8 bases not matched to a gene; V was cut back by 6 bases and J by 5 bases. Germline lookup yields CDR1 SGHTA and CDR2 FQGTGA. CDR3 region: CASSSGGRRTGELFF. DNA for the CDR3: TGTGCCAGCAGTTCAGGGGGCCGGAGAACCGGGGAGCTGTTTTTT.

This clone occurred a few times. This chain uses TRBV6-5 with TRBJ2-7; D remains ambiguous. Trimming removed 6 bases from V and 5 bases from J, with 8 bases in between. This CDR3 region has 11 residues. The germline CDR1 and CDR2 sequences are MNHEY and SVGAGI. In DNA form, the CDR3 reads TGTGCCAGCAGCTTCCCCCACGAGCAGTACTTC. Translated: CASSFPHEQYF.

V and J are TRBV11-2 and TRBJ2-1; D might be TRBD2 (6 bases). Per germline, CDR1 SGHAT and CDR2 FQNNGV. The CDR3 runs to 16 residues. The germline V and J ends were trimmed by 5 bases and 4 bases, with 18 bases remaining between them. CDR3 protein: CASSPPGAGIYNEQFF. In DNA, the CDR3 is TGTGCCAGCAGCCCGCCCGGCGCGGGGATTTACAATGAGCAGTTCTTC.

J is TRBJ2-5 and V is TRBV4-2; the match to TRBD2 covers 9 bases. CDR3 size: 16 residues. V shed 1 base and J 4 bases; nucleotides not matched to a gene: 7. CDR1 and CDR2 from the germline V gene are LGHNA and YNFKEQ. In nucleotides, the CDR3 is TGTGCCAGCAGCCAAGGGCAGGGGACTAGCTCAGAGACCCAGTACTTC. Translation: CASSQGQGTSSETQYF.

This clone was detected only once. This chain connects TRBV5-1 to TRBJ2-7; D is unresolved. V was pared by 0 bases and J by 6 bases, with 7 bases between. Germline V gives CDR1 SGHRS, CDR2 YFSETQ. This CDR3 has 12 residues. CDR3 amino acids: CASSLEGIEQYF. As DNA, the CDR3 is TGCGCCAGCAGCTTGGAAGGGATCGAGCAGTACTTC.

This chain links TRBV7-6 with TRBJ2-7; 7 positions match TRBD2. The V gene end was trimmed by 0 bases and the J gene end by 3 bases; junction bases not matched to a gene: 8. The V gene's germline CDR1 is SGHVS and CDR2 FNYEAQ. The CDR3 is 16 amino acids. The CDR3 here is CASSLAGGGSGYEQYF. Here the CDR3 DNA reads TGTGCCAGCAGCTTAGCTGGCGGCGGGAGTGGCTACGAGCAGTACTTC.

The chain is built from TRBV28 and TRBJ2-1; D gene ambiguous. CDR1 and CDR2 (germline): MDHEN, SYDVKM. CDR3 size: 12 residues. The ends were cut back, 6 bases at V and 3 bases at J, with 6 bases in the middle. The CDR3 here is CASRNNYNEQFF. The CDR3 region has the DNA TGTGCCAGCAGGAACAACTACAATGAGCAGTTCTTC. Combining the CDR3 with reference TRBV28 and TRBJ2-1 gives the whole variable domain DVKVTQSSRYLVKRTGEKVFLECVQDMDHENMFWYRQDPGLGLRLIYFSYDVKMKEKGDIPEGYSVSREKKERFSLILESASTNQTSMYLCASRNNYNEQFFGPGTRLTVL.

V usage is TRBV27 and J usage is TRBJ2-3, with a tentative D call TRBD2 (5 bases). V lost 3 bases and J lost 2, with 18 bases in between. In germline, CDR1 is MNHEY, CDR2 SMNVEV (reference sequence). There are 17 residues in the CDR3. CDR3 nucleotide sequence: TGTGCCAGCAGTTTCCAAATACCCGCGGGTGACACAGATACGCAGTATTTT. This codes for CASSFQIPAGDTDTQYF.